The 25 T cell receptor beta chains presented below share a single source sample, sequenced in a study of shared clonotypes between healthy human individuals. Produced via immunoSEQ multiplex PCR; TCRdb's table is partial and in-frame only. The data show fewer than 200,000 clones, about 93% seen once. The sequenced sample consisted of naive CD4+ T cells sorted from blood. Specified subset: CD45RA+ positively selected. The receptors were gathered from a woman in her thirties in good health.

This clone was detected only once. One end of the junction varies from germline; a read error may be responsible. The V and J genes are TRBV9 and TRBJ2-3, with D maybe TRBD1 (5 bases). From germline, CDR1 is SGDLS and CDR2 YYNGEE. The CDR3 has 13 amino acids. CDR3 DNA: TGTGCCAGCAGCGTAGGGGGCCCAGACACGCAGTATTTT. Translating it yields CASSVGGPDTQYF.

The DNA of the CDR3 is TGTGCCAGTAGTATATTAAATTGGCAGGACACAGATACGCAGTATTTT. As protein: CASSILNWQDTDTQYF. The rearrangement uses TRBV19 and TRBJ2-3; D is unclear. Germline-derived CDR1 and CDR2 are LNHDA and SQIVND (reference sequence). The CDR3 loop spans 16 amino acids. V gave up 2 bases and J gave up 2 bases, with 14 bases separating them.

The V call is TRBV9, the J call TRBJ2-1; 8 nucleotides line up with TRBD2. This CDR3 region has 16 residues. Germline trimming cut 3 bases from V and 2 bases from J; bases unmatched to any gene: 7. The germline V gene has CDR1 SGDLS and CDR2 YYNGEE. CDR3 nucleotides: TGTGCCAGCAGCGCAAGTAGCGGGAATGCCTACAATGAGCAGTTCTTC. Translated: CASSASSGNAYNEQFF. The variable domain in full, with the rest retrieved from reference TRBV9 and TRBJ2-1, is DSGVTQTPKHLITATGQRVTLRCSPRSGDLSVYWYQQSLDQGLQFLIQYYNGEERAKGNILERFSAQQFPDLHSELNLSSLELGDSALYFCASSASSGNAYNEQFFGPGTRLTVL.

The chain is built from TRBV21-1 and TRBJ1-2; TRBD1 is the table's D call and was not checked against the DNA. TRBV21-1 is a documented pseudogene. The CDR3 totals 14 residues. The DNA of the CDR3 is TGTGCCAGCAGCACCGGACAGGGAGTCTATGGCTACACCTTC. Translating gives CASSTGQGVYGYTF.

The CDR3 protein is CASSTPTGKSTDTQYF. CDR3 coding DNA: TGTGCCAGCAGCACCCCGACAGGGAAGAGCACAGATACGCAGTATTTT. The chain combines TRBV11-2 with TRBJ2-3, with 7 bases fitting TRBD1. The V and J ends lost 5 bases and 0 bases, in that order; junction bases with no gene match: 8. Germline CDR1 is SGHAT and CDR2 is FQNNGV. The CDR3 runs 16 residues.

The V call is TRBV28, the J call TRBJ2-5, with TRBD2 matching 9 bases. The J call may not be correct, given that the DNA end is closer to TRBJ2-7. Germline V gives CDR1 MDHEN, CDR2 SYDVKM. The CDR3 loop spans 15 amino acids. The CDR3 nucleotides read TGTGCCAGCAGAGGAGTTAGCGGGAGTTTCTACGAGCAGTACTTC. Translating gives CASRGVSGSFYEQYF.

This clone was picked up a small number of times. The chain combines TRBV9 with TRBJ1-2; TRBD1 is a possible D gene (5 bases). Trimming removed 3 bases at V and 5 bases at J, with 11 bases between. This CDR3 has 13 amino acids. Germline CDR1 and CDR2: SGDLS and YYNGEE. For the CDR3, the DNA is TGTGCCAGCAGCGCCGACAGAGGGTATGGCTACACCTTC. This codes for CASSADRGYGYTF.

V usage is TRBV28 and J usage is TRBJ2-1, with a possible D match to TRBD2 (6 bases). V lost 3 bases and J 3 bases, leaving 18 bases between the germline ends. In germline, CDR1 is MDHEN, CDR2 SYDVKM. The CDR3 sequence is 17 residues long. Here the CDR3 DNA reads TGTGCCAGCAGTTTTTTGCGGTTGCGGGACCTCTACAATGAGCAGTTCTTC. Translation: CASSFLRLRDLYNEQFF.

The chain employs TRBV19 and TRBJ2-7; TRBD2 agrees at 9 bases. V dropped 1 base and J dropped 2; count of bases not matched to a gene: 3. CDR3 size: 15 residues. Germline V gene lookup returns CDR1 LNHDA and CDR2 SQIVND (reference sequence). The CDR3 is CASSIGSGRTYEQYF. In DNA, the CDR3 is TGTGCCAGTAGTATAGGTAGCGGGAGAACCTACGAGCAGTACTTC.

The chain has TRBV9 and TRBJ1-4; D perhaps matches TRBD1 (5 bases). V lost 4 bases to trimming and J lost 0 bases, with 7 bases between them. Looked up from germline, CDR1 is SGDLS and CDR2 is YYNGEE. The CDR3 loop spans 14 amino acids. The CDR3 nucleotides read TGTGCCAGCAGCCGGGGGGCAACTAATGAAAAACTGTTTTTT. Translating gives CASSRGATNEKLFF.

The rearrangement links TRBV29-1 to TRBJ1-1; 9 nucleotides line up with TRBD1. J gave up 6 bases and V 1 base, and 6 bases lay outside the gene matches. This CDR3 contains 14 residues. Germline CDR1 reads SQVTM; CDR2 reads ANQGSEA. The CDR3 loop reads CSVEGGQGRAEAFF. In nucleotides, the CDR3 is TGCAGCGTTGAAGGGGGACAGGGTCGTGCTGAAGCTTTCTTT.

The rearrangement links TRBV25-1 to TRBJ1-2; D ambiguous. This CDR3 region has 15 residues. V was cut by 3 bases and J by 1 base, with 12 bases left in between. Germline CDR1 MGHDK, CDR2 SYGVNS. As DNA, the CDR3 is TGTGCCAGCAGTGATCCACGGGGTGATAACTATGGCTACACCTTC. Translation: CASSDPRGDNYGYTF.

The CDR3 DNA follows: TGTGCCAGCAGCCCGACTGGACAGTCCCTCTCTGGAAACACCATATATTTT. This encodes CASSPTGQSLSGNTIYF. V and J are TRBV28 and TRBJ1-3, with a weak D call TRBD1 (6 bases). Germline V gene data show CDR1 as MDHEN and CDR2 as SYDVKM. The CDR3 runs to 17 residues. V lost 6 bases, J lost 0 bases, and 18 bases lay in between.

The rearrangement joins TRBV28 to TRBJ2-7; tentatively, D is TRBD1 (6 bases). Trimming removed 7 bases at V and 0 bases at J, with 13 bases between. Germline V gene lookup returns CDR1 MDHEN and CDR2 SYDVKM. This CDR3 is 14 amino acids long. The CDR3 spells CASTHRTDSYEQYF. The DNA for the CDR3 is TGTGCCAGCACCCACCGGACAGACTCCTACGAGCAGTACTTC. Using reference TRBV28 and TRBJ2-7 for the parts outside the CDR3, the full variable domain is DVKVTQSSRYLVKRTGEKVFLECVQDMDHENMFWYRQDPGLGLRLIYFSYDVKMKEKGDIPEGYSVSREKKERFSLILESASTNQTSMYLCASTHRTDSYEQYFGPGTRLTVT.

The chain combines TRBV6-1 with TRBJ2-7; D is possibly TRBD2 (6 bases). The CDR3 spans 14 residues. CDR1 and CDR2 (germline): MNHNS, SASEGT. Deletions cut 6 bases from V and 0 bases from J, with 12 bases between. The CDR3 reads CASSPRGSSYEQYF. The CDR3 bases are TGTGCCAGCAGCCCCCGGGGGAGCTCCTACGAGCAGTACTTC.

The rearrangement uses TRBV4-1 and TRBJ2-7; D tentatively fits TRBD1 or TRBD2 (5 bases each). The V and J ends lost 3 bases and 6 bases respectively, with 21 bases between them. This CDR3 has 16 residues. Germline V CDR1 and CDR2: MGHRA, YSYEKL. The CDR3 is CASSQDSGTVSSEQYF. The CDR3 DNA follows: TGCGCCAGCAGCCAGGATTCCGGGACGGTTAGTTCCGAGCAGTACTTC.

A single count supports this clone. As DNA, the CDR3 is TGTGCCAGCAGTCCGAGCTATGGCTACACCTTC. It codes for CASSPSYGYTF. The chain combines TRBV28 with TRBJ1-2; D unclear. Germline V gene data show CDR1 as MDHEN and CDR2 as SYDVKM. CDR3 length: 11 amino acids. V shed 5 bases and J shed 4 bases, with 5 bases lying between them.

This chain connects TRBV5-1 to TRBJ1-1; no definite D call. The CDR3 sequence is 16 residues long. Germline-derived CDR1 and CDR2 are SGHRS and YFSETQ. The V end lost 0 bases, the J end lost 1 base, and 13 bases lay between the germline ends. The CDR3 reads CASSLEAVAKNTEAFF. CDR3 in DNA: TGCGCCAGCAGCTTGGAGGCGGTGGCGAAGAACACTGAAGCTTTCTTT.

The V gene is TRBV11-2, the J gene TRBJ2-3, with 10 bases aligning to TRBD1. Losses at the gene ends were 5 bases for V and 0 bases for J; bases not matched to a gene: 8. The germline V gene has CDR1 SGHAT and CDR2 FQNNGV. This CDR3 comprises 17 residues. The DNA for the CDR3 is TGTGCCAGCAGCCCGGGACAGGGGACCTCTAGCACAGATACGCAGTATTTT. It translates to CASSPGQGTSSTDTQYF.

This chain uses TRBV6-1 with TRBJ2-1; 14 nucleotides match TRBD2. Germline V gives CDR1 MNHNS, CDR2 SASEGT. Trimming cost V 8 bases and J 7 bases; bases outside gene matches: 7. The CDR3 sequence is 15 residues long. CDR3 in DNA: TGTGCCAGCGAGACCGGGACTAGCGGGAGAAATGAGCAGTTCTTC. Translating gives CASETGTSGRNEQFF.

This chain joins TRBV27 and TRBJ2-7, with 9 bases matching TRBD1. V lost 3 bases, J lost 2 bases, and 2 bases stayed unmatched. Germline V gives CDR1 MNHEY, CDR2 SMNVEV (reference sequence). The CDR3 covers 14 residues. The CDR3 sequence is CASSFRQGAYEQYF. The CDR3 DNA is TGTGCCAGCAGTTTTCGACAGGGGGCCTACGAGCAGTACTTC.

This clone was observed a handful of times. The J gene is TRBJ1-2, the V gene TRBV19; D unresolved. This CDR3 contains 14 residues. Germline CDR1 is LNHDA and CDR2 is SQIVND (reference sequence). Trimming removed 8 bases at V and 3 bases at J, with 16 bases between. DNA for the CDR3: TGTGCCAGTCTACCGCCGGACTCAGACTATGGCTACACCTTC. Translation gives CASLPPDSDYGYTF.

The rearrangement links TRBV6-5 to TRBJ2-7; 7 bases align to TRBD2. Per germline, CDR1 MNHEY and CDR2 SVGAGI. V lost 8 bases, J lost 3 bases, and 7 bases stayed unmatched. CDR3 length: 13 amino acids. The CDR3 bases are TGTGCCAGCGGGAGGGACGGCCGCTACGAGCAGTACTTC. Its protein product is CASGRDGRYEQYF.

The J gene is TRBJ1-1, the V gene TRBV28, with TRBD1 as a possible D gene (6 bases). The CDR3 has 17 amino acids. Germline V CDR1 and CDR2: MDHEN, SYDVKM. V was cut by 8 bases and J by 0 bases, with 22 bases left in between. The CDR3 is CASSSPGPGTMNTEAFF. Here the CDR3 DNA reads TGTGCCAGCTCATCACCCGGTCCAGGGACAATGAACACTGAAGCTTTCTTT.

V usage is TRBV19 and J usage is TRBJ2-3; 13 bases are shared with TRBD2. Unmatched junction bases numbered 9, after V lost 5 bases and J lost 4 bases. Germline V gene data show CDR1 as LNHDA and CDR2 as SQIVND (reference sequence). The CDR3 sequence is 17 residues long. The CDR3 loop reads CASSSSWTSGSADTQYF. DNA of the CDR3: TGTGCCAGTAGTTCTTCCTGGACTAGCGGGAGTGCAGATACGCAGTATTTT.